This T cell receptor (beta chain) was documented in a study of blood T cell repertoires in COVID-19. The trim removed 4 bases at V and 2 bases at J, leaving 2 bases unmatched. CDR1 and CDR2 (germline): SGHAT, FQNNGV. This CDR3 contains 14 residues. TCRdb keeps only in-frame clones here, not all; method: immunoSEQ multiplex PCR. The repertoire holds a few hundred thousand clones, with around 89% as singletons. The study recruited people aged roughly 18 to 100 years across under 25 US areas. Participants had their cohort set by participant-reported clinical history. This receptor was identified in a man younger than 35 who had recovered from COVID-19. Sequenced input: PBMCs or T cells enriched from blood (not recorded which). The rearrangement links TRBV11-2 to TRBJ1-2; 9 bases map to TRBD1. CDR3 sequence: CASSSGTGNYGYTF. The DNA of the CDR3 is TGTGCCAGCAGCTCTGGGACAGGGAACTATGGCTACACCTTC.